This T cell receptor (beta chain) comes out of a study of tumor and adjacent non-tumor tissue in lung cancer. Whole-study findings and limits: Higher tumor TCR diversity was associated with shorter survival. In normal lung, the top 100 clones were significantly more dominant than in tumor.

The template was RNA from unsorted bulk tissue. Chemotherapy-naive patients with new lung cancer underwent thoracic surgery in China, August–late 2014. Concerning this clonotype itself: Its specificity is unknown. Germline is not matched at one junction end, which may reflect a read error.

The library came from three nested PCR rounds adapted from ARM-PCR protocols. Each CDR3 protein is one row after TCRdb ran MiXCR on the multiplex PCR reads. The sample yields around 200,000 distinct CDR3 sequences, 70% to 75% seen once. The sequence was obtained from a man in his 60s with non-small cell lung cancer. Sequenced material: lung tumor tissue.

The DNA for the CDR3 is TGCGCCAGCAGCCAAGGAATGGGTGGAACTACCGGGGAGCTGATTTTT. Translating it yields CASSQGMGGTTGELIF. The rearrangement uses TRBV4-1 and TRBJ2-2; weak D call: TRBD2 (5 bases). This CDR3 contains 16 residues. Germline-derived CDR1 and CDR2 are MGHRA and YSYEKL.